This TCR beta chain stems from a study of T cell clonotyping in hematopoietic cell transplantation. This clone was observed a few times. Sequencing was performed with immunoSEQ multiplex PCR; in TCRdb, only in-frame clones are kept and a portion is missing. The sample yields more than 40,000 clones, approximately 81% seen once. The time point: recipient sample about 28 days before transplant, after cytoreduction. This CDR3 spans 12 amino acids. V gave up 7 bases and J gave up 3 bases, with 10 bases separating them. Germline V gene lookup returns CDR1 SGHAT and CDR2 FQNNGV. The rearrangement joins TRBV11-2 to TRBJ2-7, with D maybe TRBD2 (5 bases). Source: peripheral blood mononuclear cells, taken before stem cell transplant. This receptor was taken from a man aged 60 to 69 with acute myeloid leukemia. Some clones in this sample may be carry-over from other donors' samples. CDR3 residues: CASTVTSYEQYF. The CDR3 region has the DNA TGTGCCAGCACTGTCACTAGCTACGAGCAGTACTTC.